This is a list of T cell receptor beta chains from one sample in a study of blood T cell repertoires in COVID-19. Sequenced by immunoSEQ multiplex PCR; TCRdb stores in-frame clones only, minus some. The sample comprises tens of thousands of clones, around 87% of which are singletons, and approximately 4% rests with the top ten. The sample was peripheral blood. The origin of the receptors is a human donor in a cohort sampled during active COVID-19. CDR3s include the opening cysteine and the closing phenylalanine or tryptophan. Fields, in order: J gene, clone size, D gene, V gene, CDR3 DNA, CDR3 protein. The D gene is left open where the match is weak. Clone size appears in some rows only: once, few, many, or a class for an expanded clone.

J: TRBJ1-1
size: -
D: -
V: TRBV9
DNA: TGTGCCAGCAGCGTGGGGGCGAACACTGAAGCTTTCTTT
CDR3: CASSVGANTEAFF

J: TRBJ2-1
size: -
D: TRBD2
V: TRBV9
DNA: TGTGCCAGCAGCGCCCGCGCGGGACTAGCGGGACTGAATTATAATGAGCAGTTCTTC
CDR3: CASSARAGLAGLNYNEQFF

J: TRBJ1-2
size: -
D: TRBD1
V: TRBV18
DNA: TGTGCCAGCTCGCCTACAGGGGACTATGGCTACACCTTC
CDR3: CASSPTGDYGYTF

J: TRBJ2-1
size: -
D: -
V: TRBV19
DNA: TGTGCCAGTAGTACTCTCCAGGGCGATGAGCAGTTCTTC
CDR3: CASSTLQGDEQFF

J: TRBJ2-7
size: -
D: -
V: TRBV27
DNA: TGTGCCAGCAGTTTATTCGGCGGCGAGCAGTACTTC
CDR3: CASSLFGGEQYF

J: TRBJ2-1
size: -
D: -
V: TRBV24-1
DNA: TGTGCCACCAGCGCCCATTATATCAGCGCTAGCTCCTACAATGAGCAGTTCTTC
CDR3: CATSAHYISASSYNEQFF

J: TRBJ1-1
size: -
D: -
V: TRBV6-5
DNA: TGTGCCAGCAGGGGGATAGGGCCGGGGGAAGCTTTCTTT
CDR3: CASRGIGPGEAFF

J: TRBJ1-1
size: -
D: -
V: TRBV27
DNA: TGTGCCAGCTCCGGAGGGACTGAAGCTTTCTTT
CDR3: CASSGGTEAFF

J: TRBJ1-2
size: -
D: -
V: TRBV10-2
DNA: TGCGCCAGCAGGGAAGGGGTCGACTATGGCTACACCTTC
CDR3: CASREGVDYGYTF

J: TRBJ1-2
size: -
D: TRBD1
V: TRBV6-2/TRBV6-3
DNA: TGTGCCAGCAGTTACCCAGGGACAGGTCGAAGCTACACCTTC
CDR3: CASSYPGTGRSYTF

J: TRBJ1-1
size: -
D: TRBD1
V: TRBV5-1
DNA: TGCGCCAGCAGCTTGGAACAGGGGGGCACTGAAGCTTTCTTT
CDR3: CASSLEQGGTEAFF

J: TRBJ2-2
size: -
D: -
V: TRBV3-1/TRBV3-2
DNA: TGTGCCAGCCCGGAGGAGGTTTACGGGGAGCTGTTTTTT
CDR3: CASPEEVYGELFF

J: TRBJ1-5
size: -
D: -
V: TRBV28
DNA: TGTGCCAGCAGTTTCTCGGACAGTCATCAGCCCCAGCATTTT
CDR3: CASSFSDSHQPQHF

J: TRBJ1-5
size: -
D: -
V: TRBV19
DNA: TGTGCCAGTAAGGAGGGGAACCAGCCCCAGCATTTT
CDR3: CASKEGNQPQHF

J: TRBJ2-1
size: once
D: -
V: TRBV7-6
DNA: TGTGCCAGCAGCTTTAAACTAGTGGCCGGTGAGCAGTTCTTC
CDR3: CASSFKLVAGEQFF

J: TRBJ1-1
size: -
D: -
V: TRBV15
DNA: TGTGCCACCTACAGCGGTCCGGGGAGCACTGAAGCTTTCTTT
CDR3: CATYSGPGSTEAFF

J: TRBJ2-1
size: -
D: TRBD2
V: TRBV29-1
DNA: TGCAGCGTTGAGGTTTTAGCGGGAGTAAATGGCAATGAGCAGTTCTTC
CDR3: CSVEVLAGVNGNEQFF

J: TRBJ1-2
size: -
D: -
V: TRBV11-2
DNA: TGTGCCAGCAGCTTCGGGGGAGTTAATGGCTACACCTTC
CDR3: CASSFGGVNGYTF

J: TRBJ2-7
size: few
D: TRBD2
V: TRBV24-1
DNA: TGTGCCACCCGTGGTAGCGGGAGAGGAGAGCAGTACTTC
CDR3: CATRGSGRGEQYF

J: TRBJ1-4
size: -
D: TRBD1
V: TRBV27
DNA: TGTGCCAGCAGGCCGGGACAGGGGGATGAAAAACTGTTTTTT
CDR3: CASRPGQGDEKLFF

J: TRBJ1-2
size: -
D: -
V: TRBV7-9
DNA: TGTGCCAGCACCCCTTTAGGCAGCGCGACCTATGGCTACACCTTC
CDR3: CASTPLGSATYGYTF

J: TRBJ2-2
size: -
D: TRBD2
V: TRBV7-2
DNA: TGTGCCAGCAGCTTCCTGACGGGACTAGCAGCCGGGGAGCTGTTTTTT
CDR3: CASSFLTGLAAGELFF

J: TRBJ2-5
size: -
D: -
V: TRBV24-1
DNA: TGTGCCACCCTAAAAGGAGAAACCACCCAAGAGACCCAGTACTTC
CDR3: CATLKGETTQETQYF

J: TRBJ2-7
size: -
D: TRBD2
V: TRBV4-3
DNA: TGCGCCAGTAGCTTCGGACTAGCGGGGTCCTACGAGCAGTACTTC
CDR3: CASSFGLAGSYEQYF

J: TRBJ2-5
size: -
D: -
V: TRBV2
DNA: TGTGCCAGCAGCCGGGACTTCCTTCAAGAGACCCAGTACTTC
CDR3: CASSRDFLQETQYF